A selection of T cell receptor beta chains follows, all from one sample in a study of blood T cell repertoires in COVID-19. TCRdb keeps only in-frame clones here, not all; method: immunoSEQ multiplex PCR. In the table there are about 71,000 clones, about 80% of which are singletons. The sample taken for sequencing was peripheral blood. These receptors came from a man aged 30 to 39 with COVID-19, enrolled during active disease. CDR3s include the opening cysteine and the closing phenylalanine or tryptophan. The D gene is left open where the match is weak. A clone size is listed for some rows: how often the clone was seen (once, few, many), or a class if it is expanded.

TRBV6-2/TRBV6-3	TRBJ2-7	once	TRBD1	CASSYPTGGTYRSSYEQYF	TGTGCCAGCAGTTACCCCACAGGGGGCACGTATAGGAGCTCCTACGAGCAGTACTTC
TRBV30	TRBJ1-2	.	.	CAWSRRNYGYTF	TGTGCCTGGAGCCGGAGGAACTATGGCTACACCTTC
TRBV27	TRBJ1-1	once	TRBD1	CASKMDREVTEAFF	TGTGCCAGCAAAATGGACAGGGAGGTGACTGAAGCTTTCTTT
TRBV28	TRBJ1-1	.	TRBD1	CASSFRDRSFSGAFF	TGTGCCAGCAGTTTCCGGGACAGGTCATTCTCCGGAGCTTTCTTT
TRBV6-6	TRBJ1-5	.	.	CASSYSDSPKGPQHF	TGTGCCAGCAGTTACTCGGACAGTCCAAAAGGGCCCCAGCATTTT
TRBV7-2	TRBJ1-4	.	.	CASSQQGQTNEKLFF	TGTGCCAGCAGCCAACAGGGCCAAACTAATGAAAAACTGTTTTTT
TRBV2	TRBJ2-7	.	TRBD2	CASSEAGRLAGAEQYF	TGTGCCAGCAGTGAAGCGGGCAGACTAGCGGGAGCTGAGCAGTACTTC
TRBV28	TRBJ1-5	.	.	CASSLSEPQHF	TGTGCCAGCAGTTTATCGGAGCCCCAGCATTTT
TRBV3-1/TRBV3-2	TRBJ2-7	.	.	CASSQVRGAYEQYF	TGTGCCAGCAGCCAAGTTCGGGGAGCCTACGAGCAGTACTTC
TRBV28	TRBJ2-3	.	TRBD2	CASSHTSGRAGRTDTQYF	TGTGCCAGCAGCCATACTAGCGGGAGGGCTGGTCGAACAGATACGCAGTATTTT
TRBV4-2	TRBJ2-3	.	TRBD2	CASSPPSGRAPDTQYF	TGTGCCAGCAGCCCCCCTAGCGGGAGGGCCCCAGATACGCAGTATTTT
TRBV12-5	TRBJ2-4	.	TRBD1	CASGFDRGSSENIQYF	TGTGCTAGTGGTTTCGACAGGGGATCGTCGGAAAACATTCAGTACTTC
TRBV19	TRBJ2-6	.	.	CASSRGDPSGANVLTF	TGTGCCAGTAGTAGGGGGGACCCCTCTGGGGCCAACGTCCTGACTTTC
TRBV5-6	TRBJ1-1	.	TRBD1	CASSQGAPTEAFF	TGTGCCAGCTCCCAGGGGGCACCGACTGAAGCTTTCTTT
TRBV6-4	TRBJ2-5	.	.	CASSEESGETQYF	TGTGCCAGCAGTGAAGAAAGCGGAGAGACCCAGTACTTC
TRBV11-2	TRBJ1-5	few	.	CASSLDPVSYSNQPQHF	TGTGCCAGCAGCTTAGACCCAGTCTCATATAGCAATCAGCCCCAGCATTTT
TRBV24-1	TRBJ1-1	.	TRBD1	CATSDHRTGGAEAFF	TGTGCCACCAGTGACCACAGGACAGGCGGAGCTGAAGCTTTCTTT
TRBV6-4	TRBJ2-2	.	.	CASRRDGGTGELFF	TGTGCCAGCAGACGGGACGGGGGCACCGGGGAGCTGTTTTTT
TRBV10-1	TRBJ2-3	.	TRBD2	CASSEQTGGDTQYF	TGCGCCAGCAGTGAGCAAACGGGAGGAGATACGCAGTATTTT
TRBV11-2	TRBJ2-2	few	.	CASSNLDRNTGELFF	TGTGCCAGCAGCAACCTCGACAGAAACACCGGGGAGCTGTTTTTT
TRBV6-6	TRBJ1-1	.	.	CASSEPHTGWGEAFF	TGTGCCAGCAGCGAACCTCATACAGGGTGGGGTGAAGCTTTCTTT
TRBV4-1	TRBJ2-3	.	.	CASSQGRGDTQYF	TGCGCCAGCAGCCAAGGAAGGGGAGATACGCAGTATTTT
TRBV30	TRBJ1-1	few	.	CAWSVRENTEAFF	TGTGCCTGGAGTGTACGGGAGAACACTGAAGCTTTCTTT
TRBV30	TRBJ1-1	.	.	CAWRDIGRLNTEAFF	TGTGCCTGGAGAGATATAGGCAGGTTGAACACTGAAGCTTTCTTT
TRBV6-5	TRBJ1-2	.	.	CASSYGRTASYTF	TGTGCCAGCAGTTACGGGAGGACTGCAAGCTACACCTTC
TRBV15	TRBJ1-5	.	TRBD1	CATSRGQDNQPQHF	TGTGCCACCAGCAGGGGACAGGACAATCAGCCCCAGCATTTT
TRBV5-1	TRBJ1-1	.	.	CASSLGRTTEAFF	TGCGCCAGCAGCTTGGGGAGGACCACTGAAGCTTTCTTT
TRBV11-1	TRBJ1-1	once	.	CASSSGSGNTEAFF	TGTGCCAGCAGCTCGGGGTCGGGGAACACTGAAGCTTTCTTT
TRBV15	TRBJ2-1	.	TRBD2	CATSGGPSGIYNEQFF	TGTGCCACCAGCGGAGGCCCTAGCGGGATCTACAATGAGCAGTTCTTC
TRBV2	TRBJ2-7	once	.	CASLATGNTYEQYF	TGTGCCAGCCTGGCTACAGGAAATACCTACGAGCAGTACTTC
TRBV5-5	TRBJ2-2	.	TRBD2	CASSSPRFSGRAGELFF	TGTGCCAGCAGCTCTCCTCGCTTTAGCGGGAGAGCCGGGGAGCTGTTTTTT
TRBV11-3	TRBJ2-2	.	TRBD1	CASSQRDRGTAGELFF	TGTGCCAGCAGCCAACGGGACAGGGGGACTGCCGGGGAGCTGTTTTTT
TRBV19	TRBJ1-1	.	TRBD1	CASSIPSDRNRAFF	TGTGCCAGTAGTATACCTTCGGACAGGAATAGAGCTTTCTTT
TRBV27	TRBJ1-2	.	TRBD1	CASRDRGTQDYGYTF	TGTGCCAGCAGGGACAGGGGAACCCAAGACTATGGCTACACCTTC
TRBV30	TRBJ1-4	.	.	CAWSVRGRVNEKLFF	TGTGCCTGGAGTGTAAGGGGCAGGGTGAATGAAAAACTGTTTTTT
TRBV15	TRBJ1-5	.	TRBD1	CATSRVQGGPQHF	TGTGCCACCAGCAGAGTCCAGGGGGGGCCCCAGCATTTT
TRBV15	TRBJ1-2	.	TRBD1	CATSRIGQGGGYTF	TGTGCCACCAGCAGAATTGGACAGGGTGGTGGCTACACCTTC
TRBV27	TRBJ2-1	.	.	CASSLTQGGDNEQFF	TGTGCCAGCAGTTTAACACAGGGAGGGGACAATGAGCAGTTCTTC
TRBV7-9	TRBJ1-1	.	.	CASSQRWRNKDTEAFF	TGTGCCAGCAGCCAAAGGTGGAGGAATAAGGACACTGAAGCTTTCTTT
TRBV7-8	TRBJ2-7	.	.	CASSLEGGWDEQYF	TGTGCCAGCAGCTTAGAAGGAGGGTGGGACGAGCAGTACTTC
TRBV20-1	TRBJ2-4	.	.	CSARREEIQYF	TGCAGTGCTAGGAGGGAAGAAATTCAGTACTTC
TRBV5-1	TRBJ2-5	.	.	CASSLVAGVSETQYF	TGCGCCAGCAGCTTGGTGGCAGGGGTGTCGGAGACCCAGTACTTC
TRBV7-8	TRBJ2-7	.	.	CASGPRGGEQYF	TGTGCCAGCGGCCCGCGGGGCGGCGAGCAGTACTTC
TRBV5-6	TRBJ1-1	few	.	CASSPPGAGGTEAFF	TGTGCCAGCAGCCCCCCGGGGGCGGGGGGCACTGAAGCTTTCTTT
TRBV27	TRBJ2-7	.	TRBD1	CASSSGTGEIGEQYF	TGTGCCAGCAGTTCGGGCACAGGGGAAATTGGCGAGCAGTACTTC
TRBV24-1	TRBJ2-7	once	.	CATSDLVGSEQYF	TGTGCCACCAGTGATTTGGTAGGGAGCGAGCAGTACTTC
TRBV28	TRBJ2-7	.	.	CASRNRRYEQYF	TGTGCCAGCCGAAACAGAAGGTACGAGCAGTACTTC
TRBV27	TRBJ2-7	.	TRBD1	CASSYSGTASYEQYF	TGTGCCAGCAGCTACTCCGGGACAGCTTCCTACGAGCAGTACTTC
TRBV5-1	TRBJ2-1	few	.	CASSLGVTPGLFGEQFF	TGCGCCAGCAGCTTGGGAGTCACCCCGGGGTTATTTGGTGAGCAGTTCTTC
TRBV5-6	TRBJ2-3	.	TRBD1	CASSWTGGGGTDTQYF	TGTGCCAGCAGCTGGACAGGGGGCGGTGGGACAGATACGCAGTATTTT
TRBV28	TRBJ1-2	.	.	CASSLSSRVNGYTF	TGTGCCAGCAGTTTATCCAGCCGGGTGAATGGCTACACCTTC
TRBV5-5	TRBJ1-5	once	.	CASTLGTGSGNQPQHF	TGTGCCAGCACCCTAGGAACAGGGTCTGGCAATCAGCCCCAGCATTTT
TRBV2	TRBJ1-2	.	.	CASVPLEEGYGYTF	TGTGCCAGCGTACCTCTTGAGGAAGGCTATGGCTACACCTTC
TRBV5-1	TRBJ1-1	.	.	CASSRAGGIMNTEAFF	TGCGCCAGCAGCCGGGCGGGCGGTATCATGAACACTGAAGCTTTCTTT
TRBV7-9	TRBJ2-7	.	TRBD1	CASSPDRAAYEQYF	TGTGCCAGCAGCCCCGACAGGGCCGCCTACGAGCAGTACTTC
TRBV19	TRBJ1-5	few	.	CASSIMEGRLHF	TGTGCCAGTAGTATTATGGAGGGGCGGTTGCATTTT
TRBV7-2	TRBJ2-7	.	.	CASSLIGSYEQYF	TGTGCCAGCAGCTTGATCGGCTCCTACGAGCAGTACTTC
TRBV6-1	TRBJ1-1	.	.	CASSEAGGNTEAFF	TGTGCCAGCAGTGAAGCGGGGGGGAACACTGAAGCTTTCTTT